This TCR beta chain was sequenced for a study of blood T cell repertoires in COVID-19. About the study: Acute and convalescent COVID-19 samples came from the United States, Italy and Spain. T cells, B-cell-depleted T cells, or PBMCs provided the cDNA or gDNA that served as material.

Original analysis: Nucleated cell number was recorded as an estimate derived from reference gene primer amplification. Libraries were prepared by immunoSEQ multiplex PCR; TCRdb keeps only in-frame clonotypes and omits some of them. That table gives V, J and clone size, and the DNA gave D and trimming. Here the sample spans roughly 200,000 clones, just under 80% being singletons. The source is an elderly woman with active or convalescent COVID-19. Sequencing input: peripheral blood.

DNA of the CDR3: TGCGCCAGCAGCCAAGATCGCCTGCAGGGGAACTATGGCTACACCTTC. It translates to CASSQDRLQGNYGYTF. The rearrangement joins TRBV4-3 to TRBJ1-2, with D possibly being TRBD1 (6 bases). The CDR3 contains 16 residues. The V end lost 0 bases, the J end lost 2 bases, and 13 bases lay between the germline ends. CDR1 is LGHNA, CDR2 YSLEER, per germline.